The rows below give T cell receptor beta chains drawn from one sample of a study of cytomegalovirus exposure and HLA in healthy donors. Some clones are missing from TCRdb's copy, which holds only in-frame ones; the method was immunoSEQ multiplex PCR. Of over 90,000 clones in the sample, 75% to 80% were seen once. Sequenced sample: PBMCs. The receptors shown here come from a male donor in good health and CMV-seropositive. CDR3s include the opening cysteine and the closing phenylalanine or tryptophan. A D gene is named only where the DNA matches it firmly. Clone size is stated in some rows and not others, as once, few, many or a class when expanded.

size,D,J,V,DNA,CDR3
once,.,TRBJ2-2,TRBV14,TGTGCCAGCAGCCTCGACTACTTGAACACCGGGGAGCTGTTTTTT,CASSLDYLNTGELFF
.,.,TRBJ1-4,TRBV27,TGTGCCAGCAGACAAACCGGGACAACTACAACTAATGAAAAACTGTTTTTT,CASRQTGTTTTNEKLFF
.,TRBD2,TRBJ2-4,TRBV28,TGTGCCAGCAGTTCCACACTAGCGGGGTTATACTTC,CASSSTLAGLYF
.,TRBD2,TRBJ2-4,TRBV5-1,TGCGCCAGCAGCCGAACTAGCGGGAGGGCCTCTGAAAACATTCAGTACTTC,CASSRTSGRASENIQYF
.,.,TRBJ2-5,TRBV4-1,TGCGCCAGCAGCCACAGAGGCATTGGAAGCTACCAAGAGACCCAGTACTTC,CASSHRGIGSYQETQYF
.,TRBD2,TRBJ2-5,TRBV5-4,TGTGCCAGCAGCTCGCCGACTAGCGGGGACAGAGGACAAGAGACCCAGTACTTC,CASSSPTSGDRGQETQYF
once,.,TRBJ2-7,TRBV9,TGTGCCAGCAGCGCGGGAACTTCTGACGAGCAGTACTTC,CASSAGTSDEQYF
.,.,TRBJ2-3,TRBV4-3,TGCGCCAGCAGCCATAAAGCGGGCCCGGCAGATACGCAGTATTTT,CASSHKAGPADTQYF
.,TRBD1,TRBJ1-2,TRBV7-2,TGTGCCAGCAGCCCAGACAGGGGCTATGGCTACACCTTC,CASSPDRGYGYTF
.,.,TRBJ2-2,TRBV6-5,TGTGCCAGCAGTTCCACCCCACAAACCGGGGAGCTGTTTTTT,CASSSTPQTGELFF
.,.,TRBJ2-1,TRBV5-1,TGCGCCAGCAGCTTGGCGACATACAATGAGCAGTTCTTC,CASSLATYNEQFF
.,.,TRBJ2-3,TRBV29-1,TGCAGCGCCCGGGACACGGACACAGATACGCAGTATTTT,CSARDTDTDTQYF
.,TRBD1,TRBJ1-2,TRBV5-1,TGCGCCAGCAGCTCCTCCCGTGACAGGGTAGATTCTTTGCACTTC,CASSSSRDRVDSLHF
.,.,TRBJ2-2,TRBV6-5,TGTGCCAGCAGGACTCCGGGGGACACCGGGGAGCTGTTTTTT,CASRTPGDTGELFF
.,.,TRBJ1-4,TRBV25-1,TGTGCCAGCAGGGGCCCGGGGGAAAAACTGTTTTTT,CASRGPGEKLFF
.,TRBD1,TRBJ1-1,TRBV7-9,TGTGCCAGCAGCTTAGAAGTCAGACAGGGCCGTTACACTGAAGCTTTCTTT,CASSLEVRQGRYTEAFF
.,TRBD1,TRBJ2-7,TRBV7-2,TGTGCCAGCAGCCTGGGACAGTTCTACGAGCAGTACTTC,CASSLGQFYEQYF
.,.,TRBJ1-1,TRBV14,TGTGCCAGCAGCCCCGGGGGATCGAACACTGAAGCTTTCTTT,CASSPGGSNTEAFF
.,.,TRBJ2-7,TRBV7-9,TGTGCCAGCAGCTTGAGCGACCCCTACGAGCAGTACTTC,CASSLSDPYEQYF
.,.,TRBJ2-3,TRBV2,TGTGCCAGCAGTGGGGCCGCGGGGTCAGATACGCAGTATTTT,CASSGAAGSDTQYF
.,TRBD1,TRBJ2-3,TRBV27,TGTGCCAGCAGTTCGACAGGGGCAGATACGCAGTATTTT,CASSSTGADTQYF
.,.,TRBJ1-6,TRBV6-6,TGTGCCAGCAGTAAGGGGGCCTATAATTCACCCCTCCACTTT,CASSKGAYNSPLHF
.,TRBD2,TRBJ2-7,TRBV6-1,TGCGCCTGGACTAGCAGCTCCTACGAGCAGTACTTC,CAWTSSSYEQYF
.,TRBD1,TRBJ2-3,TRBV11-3,TGTGCCAGCAGCCCAGAGGACAGGCACCCAGATACGCAGTATTTT,CASSPEDRHPDTQYF
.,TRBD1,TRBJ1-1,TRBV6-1,TGTGCCAGCAGTGATGGGGGACAGATGAACACTGAAGCTTTCTTT,CASSDGGQMNTEAFF
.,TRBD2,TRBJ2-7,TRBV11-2,TGTGCCAGCAGAAGGGAGGGGTACGAGCAGTACTTC,CASRREGYEQYF
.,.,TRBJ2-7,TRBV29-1,TGCAGCGTAGTGACCGGGTCCACGGGCGAGCAGTACTTC,CSVVTGSTGEQYF
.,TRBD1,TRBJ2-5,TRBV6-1,TGTGCCAGCCCTGGGTTAGGGGGCGAGACCCAGTACTTC,CASPGLGGETQYF
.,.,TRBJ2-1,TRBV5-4,TGTGCCAGCAGCTTGGATCTGGGGAGCAATGAGCAGTTCTTC,CASSLDLGSNEQFF